This T cell receptor beta chain was identified in a study of radiation and T cells in renal cell carcinoma. As for the study in general: Nephrectomy followed 15 Gy stereotactic body radiation by 4 weeks. Study conclusions and caveats: Pretreatment tumor biopsies were lacking, so baseline clonotypes are unknown. From baseline, blood top tumor clonotypes peaked at 2 weeks post-radiation.

Clones were sequenced by immunoSEQ multiplex PCR, and TCRdb holds only the in-frame ones, with some missing. The sample records 150,000 to 190,000 clones, roughly 89% being singletons. About this clone: No antigen is known for it.

Described time point: blood 2 weeks post-SBRT. Treatment: 15 Gy SBRT to primary tumor, nephrectomy 4 weeks later. Clear cell pathology was present in this patient's renal cell carcinoma. Between the trimmed V and J ends, which lost 4 bases and 7 bases, there was a span of 16 bases. The CDR3 is 14 residues long. Germline CDR1 and CDR2: SGHTA and FQGNSA. This sequence was found in a woman between 50 and 59 years old with renal cell carcinoma. The genes are TRBV7-2 and TRBJ2-5; possible D gene TRBD1, 5 bases. This material consisted of blood, taken from a patient whose treatment included radiotherapy and nephrectomy. CDR3 loop: CASSSRRGGGTQYF. In nucleotides, the CDR3 is TGTGCCAGCAGCTCCCGAAGGGGTGGCGGGACCCAGTACTTC.